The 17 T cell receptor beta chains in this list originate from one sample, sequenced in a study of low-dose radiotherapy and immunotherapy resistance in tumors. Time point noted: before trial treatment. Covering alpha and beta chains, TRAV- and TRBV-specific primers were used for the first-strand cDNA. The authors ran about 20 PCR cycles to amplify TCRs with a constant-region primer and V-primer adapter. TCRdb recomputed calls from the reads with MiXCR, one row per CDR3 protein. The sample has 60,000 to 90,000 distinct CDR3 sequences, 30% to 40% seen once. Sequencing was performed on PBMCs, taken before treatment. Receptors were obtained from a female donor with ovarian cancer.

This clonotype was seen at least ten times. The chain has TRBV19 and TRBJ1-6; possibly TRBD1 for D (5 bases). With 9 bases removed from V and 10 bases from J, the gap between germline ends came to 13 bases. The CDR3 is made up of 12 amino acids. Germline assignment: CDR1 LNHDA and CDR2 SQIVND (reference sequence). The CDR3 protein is CASGTTGSPLHF. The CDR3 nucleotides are TGTGCCAGCGGGACTACCGGATCACCCCTCCACTTT.

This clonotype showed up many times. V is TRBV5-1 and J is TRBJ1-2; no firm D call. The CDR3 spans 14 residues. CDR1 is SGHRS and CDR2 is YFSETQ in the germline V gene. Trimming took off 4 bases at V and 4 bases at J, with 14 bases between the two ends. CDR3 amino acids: CASSRDDTAYGYTF. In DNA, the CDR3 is TGCGCCAGCAGCCGCGACGACACGGCCTATGGCTACACCTTC.

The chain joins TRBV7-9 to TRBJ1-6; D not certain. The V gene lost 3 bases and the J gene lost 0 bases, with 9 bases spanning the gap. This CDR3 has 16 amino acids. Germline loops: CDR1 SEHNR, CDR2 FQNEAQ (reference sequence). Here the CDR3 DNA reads TGTGCCAGCAGCTTGAGCAGCAGCTCCTATAATTCACCCCTCCACTTT. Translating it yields CASSLSSSSYNSPLHF.

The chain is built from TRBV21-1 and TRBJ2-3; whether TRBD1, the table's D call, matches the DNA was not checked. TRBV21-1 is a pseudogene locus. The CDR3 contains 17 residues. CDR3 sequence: CASSKAFWGQPPDTQYF. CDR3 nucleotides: TGTGCCAGCAGCAAAGCGTTCTGGGGGCAGCCCCCAGATACGCAGTATTTT.

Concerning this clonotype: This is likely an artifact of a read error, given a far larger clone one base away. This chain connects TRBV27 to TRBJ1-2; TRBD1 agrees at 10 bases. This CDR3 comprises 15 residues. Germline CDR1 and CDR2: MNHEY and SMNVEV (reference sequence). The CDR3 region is CTSSPGGQGDYGYTF. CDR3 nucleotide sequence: TGTACCAGCAGTCCAGGCGGACAGGGGGACTATGGCTACACCTTC.

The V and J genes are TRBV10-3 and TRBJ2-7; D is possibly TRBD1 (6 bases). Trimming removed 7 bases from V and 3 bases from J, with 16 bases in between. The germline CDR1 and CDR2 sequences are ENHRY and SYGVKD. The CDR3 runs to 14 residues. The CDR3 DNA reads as TGTGCCATCAATATCCAGGGGCCGGGCTACGAGCAGTACTTC. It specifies CAINIQGPGYEQYF.

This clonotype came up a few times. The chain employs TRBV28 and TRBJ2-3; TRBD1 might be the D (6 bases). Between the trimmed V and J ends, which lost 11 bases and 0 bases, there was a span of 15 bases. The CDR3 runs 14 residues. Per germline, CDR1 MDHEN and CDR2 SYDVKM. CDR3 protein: CAGGGRGSTDTQYF. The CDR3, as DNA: TGTGCCGGGGGCGGCAGGGGTAGCACAGATACGCAGTATTTT.

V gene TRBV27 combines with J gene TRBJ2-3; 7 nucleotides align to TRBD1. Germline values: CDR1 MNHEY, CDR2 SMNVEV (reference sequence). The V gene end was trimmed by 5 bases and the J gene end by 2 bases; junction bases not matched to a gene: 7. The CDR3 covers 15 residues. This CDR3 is CASSITGATTDTQYF. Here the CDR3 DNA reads TGTGCCAGCAGTATCACAGGGGCAACCACAGATACGCAGTATTTT.

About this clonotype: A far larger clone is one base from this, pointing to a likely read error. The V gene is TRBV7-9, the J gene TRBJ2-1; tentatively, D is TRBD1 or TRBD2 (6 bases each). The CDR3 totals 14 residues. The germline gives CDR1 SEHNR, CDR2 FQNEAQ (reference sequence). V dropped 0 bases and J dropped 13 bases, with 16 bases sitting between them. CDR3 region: CASSLAGGQETQFF. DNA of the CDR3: TGTGCCAGCAGCTTAGCCGGGGGCCAAGAGACCCAGTTCTTC.

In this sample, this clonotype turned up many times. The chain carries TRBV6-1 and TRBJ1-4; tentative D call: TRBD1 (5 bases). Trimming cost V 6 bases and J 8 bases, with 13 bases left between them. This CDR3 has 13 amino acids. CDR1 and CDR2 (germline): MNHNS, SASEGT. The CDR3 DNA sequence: TGTGCCAGCAGAGAGACAGCGGGGGAAAAACTGTTTTTT. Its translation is CASRETAGEKLFF.

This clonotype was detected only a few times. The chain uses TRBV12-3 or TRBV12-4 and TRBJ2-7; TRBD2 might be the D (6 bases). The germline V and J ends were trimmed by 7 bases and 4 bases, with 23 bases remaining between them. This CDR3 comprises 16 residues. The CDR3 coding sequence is TGTGCCAGCACCTTCCAACAAGCCGGGGGAAATTACGAGCAGTACTTC. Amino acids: CASTFQQAGGNYEQYF.

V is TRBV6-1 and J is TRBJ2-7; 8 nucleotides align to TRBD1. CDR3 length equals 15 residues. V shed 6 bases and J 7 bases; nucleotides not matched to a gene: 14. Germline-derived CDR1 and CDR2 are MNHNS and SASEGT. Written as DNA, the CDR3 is TGTGCCAGCAGCCAGGCGGGACAGGCGAGGGAGGAGCAGTACTTC. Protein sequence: CASSQAGQAREEQYF.

The CDR3 DNA reads TGCGCCAGCAGCTTGAGGACAGGCGGACATGGGAACACTGAAGCTTTCTTT. Protein: CASSLRTGGHGNTEAFF. The chain joins TRBV5-1 to TRBJ1-1; 7 nucleotides agree with TRBD1. The CDR3 has 17 residues. V lost 1 base to trimming and J lost 1 base; unmatched junction nucleotides: 10. CDR1 and CDR2 from the germline V gene are SGHRS and YFSETQ. Based on the CDR3 plus reference TRBV5-1 and TRBJ1-1, the full variable domain is KAGVTQTPRYLIKTRGQQVTLSCSPISGHRSVSWYQQTPGQGLQFLFEYFSETQRNKGNFPGRFSGRQFSNSRSEMNVSTLELGDSALYLCASSLRTGGHGNTEAFFGQGTRLTVV.

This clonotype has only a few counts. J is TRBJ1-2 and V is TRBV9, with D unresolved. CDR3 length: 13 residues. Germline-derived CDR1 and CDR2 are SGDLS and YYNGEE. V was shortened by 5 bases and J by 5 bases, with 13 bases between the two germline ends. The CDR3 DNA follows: TGTGCCAGCAGTGGACGGGATCATTATGGCTACACCTTC. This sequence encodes CASSGRDHYGYTF.

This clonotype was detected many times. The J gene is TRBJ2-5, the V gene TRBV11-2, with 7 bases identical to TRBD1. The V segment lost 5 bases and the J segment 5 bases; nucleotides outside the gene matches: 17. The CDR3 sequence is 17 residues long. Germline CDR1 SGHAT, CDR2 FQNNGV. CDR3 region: CASSPTGTVQTGETQYF. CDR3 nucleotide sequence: TGTGCCAGCAGCCCCACCGGGACAGTACAAACTGGGGAGACCCAGTACTTC.

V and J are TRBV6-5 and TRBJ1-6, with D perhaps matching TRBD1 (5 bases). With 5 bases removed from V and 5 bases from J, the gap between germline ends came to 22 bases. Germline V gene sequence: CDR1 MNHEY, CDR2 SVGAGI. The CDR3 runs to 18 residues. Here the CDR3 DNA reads TGTGCCAGCAGTGAGTCCAGGGTTGGACTCCTAAATAATTCACCCCTCCACTTT. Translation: CASSESRVGLLNNSPLHF.

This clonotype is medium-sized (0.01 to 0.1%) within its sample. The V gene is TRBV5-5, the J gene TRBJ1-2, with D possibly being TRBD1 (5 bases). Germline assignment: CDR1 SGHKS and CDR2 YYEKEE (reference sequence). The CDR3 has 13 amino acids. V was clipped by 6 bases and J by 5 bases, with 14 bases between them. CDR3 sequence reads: CASTPGTMYGYTF. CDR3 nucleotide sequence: TGTGCCAGCACCCCAGGGACCATGTATGGCTACACCTTC.